The 9 T cell receptor beta chains presented below share a single source sample, sequenced in a study of control samples from healthy donors and cancer patients. Here immunoSEQ multiplex PCR was the method, and the copy in TCRdb shows in-frame clones only, minus some. This table has roughly 120,000 clones, over 90% appearing once. Sequencing was performed on blood. These TCRs come from a young man in good health.

The rearrangement links TRBV29-1 to TRBJ1-1; D not certain. V lost 7 bases and J 0 bases, leaving 6 bases between the germline ends. Germline CDR1 and CDR2: SQVTM and ANQGSEA. This CDR3 spans 11 amino acids. This chain's CDR3 is CSEIMNTEAFF. The CDR3 DNA follows: TGCAGCGAAATCATGAACACTGAAGCTTTCTTT.

This chain uses TRBV30 with TRBJ1-5, with TRBD1 matching over 11 bases. J was trimmed by 4 bases and V by 0 bases; bases with no gene match: 2. The CDR3 has 15 residues. Germline loops: CDR1 GTSNPN, CDR2 SVGIG (reference sequence). Here the CDR3 DNA reads TGTGCCTGGAGTGTCGGGACAGGGGGAAATCAGCCCCAGCATTTT. Translating gives CAWSVGTGGNQPQHF. The whole variable domain, remainder taken from reference TRBV30 and TRBJ1-5, is SQTIHQWPATLVQPVGSPLSLECTVEGTSNPNLYWYRQAAGRGLQLLFYSVGIGQISSEVPQNLSASRPQDRQFILSSKKLLLSDSGFYLCAWSVGTGGNQPQHFGDGTRLSIL.

V usage is TRBV27 and J usage is TRBJ1-5; maybe TRBD1 (5 bases). V lost 0 bases to trimming and J lost 0 bases, with 6 bases between them. The CDR3 is 15 residues long. Germline CDR1 and CDR2: MNHEY and SMNVEV (reference sequence). The CDR3 is CASSLSGDSNQPQHF. In DNA form, the CDR3 reads TGTGCCAGCAGTTTATCAGGGGATAGCAATCAGCCCCAGCATTTT.

V usage is TRBV24-1 and J usage is TRBJ2-5, with 8 bases matching TRBD1. The CDR3 covers 15 residues. Germline V gene data show CDR1 as KGHDR and CDR2 as SFDVKD. The V segment lost 3 bases and the J segment 4 bases; nucleotides outside the gene matches: 6. The CDR3 region is CATSDPGGFGETQYF. Here the CDR3 DNA reads TGTGCCACCAGTGATCCAGGGGGCTTCGGAGAGACCCAGTACTTC.

V usage is TRBV11-2 and J usage is TRBJ1-2; 8 bases map to TRBD1. The CDR3 is made up of 15 amino acids. Unmatched junction bases numbered 5, after V lost 1 base and J lost 4 bases. Germline V gene lookup returns CDR1 SGHAT and CDR2 FQNNGV. The CDR3 reads CASSLVDRVFYGYTF. The CDR3 DNA is TGTGCCAGCAGCTTAGTGGACAGGGTCTTCTATGGCTACACCTTC.

The V gene is TRBV11-3, the J gene TRBJ1-5; D gene unclear. From germline, CDR1 is SGHNT and CDR2 YENEEA. V was clipped by 6 bases and J by 0 bases, with 9 bases between them. This CDR3 contains 14 residues. The CDR3 bases are TGTGCCAGCAGAGAACTTTATAGCAATCAGCCCCAGCATTTT. Amino acids: CASRELYSNQPQHF. The complete variable domain, with remaining parts taken from reference TRBV11-3 and TRBJ1-5, reads EAGVVQSPRYKIIEKKQPVAFWCNPISGHNTLYWYLQNLGQGPELLIRYENEEAVDDSQLPKDRFSAERLKGVDSTLKIQPAELGDSAVYLCASRELYSNQPQHFGDGTRLSIL.

The chain recombines TRBV19 with TRBJ1-5; 8 bases map to TRBD1. V was clipped by 3 bases and J by 7 bases; unmatched bases: 8. This CDR3 has 15 residues. Germline V gene lookup returns CDR1 LNHDA and CDR2 SQIVND (reference sequence). Written as DNA, the CDR3 is TGTGCCAGTAGTATCAATGACAGGGGCGGACAGCCCCAGCATTTT. This sequence encodes CASSINDRGGQPQHF.

This clone was detected once. The V call is TRBV4-1, the J call TRBJ2-7, with D perhaps matching TRBD1 or TRBD2 (5 bases each). CDR3 length equals 15 residues. V was trimmed by 0 bases and J by 0 bases, leaving 9 bases between them. Germline assignment: CDR1 MGHRA and CDR2 YSYEKL. The CDR3 nucleotides are TGCGCCAGCAGCCAAGAGGGGGTCCGCTCCTACGAGCAGTACTTC. The encoded protein is CASSQEGVRSYEQYF.

This sequence joins TRBV3-1 (or the pseudogene TRBV3-2) and TRBJ1-2; 12 nucleotides align to TRBD1. CDR3 length: 14 amino acids. CDR1 LGHDT and CDR2 YNNKEL come from the germline V gene (reference sequence). V dropped 4 bases and J dropped 8; count of bases not matched to a gene: 5. The CDR3 DNA is TGTGCCAGCAGCCGGGGACAGGGGGCAGGAGGCTACACCTTC. Its translation is CASSRGQGAGGYTF.